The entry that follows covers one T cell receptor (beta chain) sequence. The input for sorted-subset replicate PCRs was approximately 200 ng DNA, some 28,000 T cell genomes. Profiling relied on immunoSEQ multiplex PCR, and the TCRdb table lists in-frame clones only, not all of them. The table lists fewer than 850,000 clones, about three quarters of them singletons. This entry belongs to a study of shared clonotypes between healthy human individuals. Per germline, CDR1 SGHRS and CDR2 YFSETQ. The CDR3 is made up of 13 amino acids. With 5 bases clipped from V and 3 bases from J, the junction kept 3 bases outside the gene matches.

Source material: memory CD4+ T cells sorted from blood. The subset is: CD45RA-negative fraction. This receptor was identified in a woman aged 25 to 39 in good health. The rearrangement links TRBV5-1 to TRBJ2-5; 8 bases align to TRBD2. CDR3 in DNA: TGCGCCAGCAGGCCACTAGCGGAAGAGACCCAGTACTTC. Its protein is CASRPLAEETQYF. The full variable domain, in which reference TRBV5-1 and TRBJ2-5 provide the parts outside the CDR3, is KAGVTQTPRYLIKTRGQQVTLSCSPISGHRSVSWYQQTPGQGLQFLFEYFSETQRNKGNFPGRFSGRQFSNSRSEMNVSTLELGDSALYLCASRPLAEETQYFGPGTRLLVL.